This is a list of T cell receptor beta chains from one sample in a study of response to subunit inactivated influenza vaccine. TCRdb passed the RT-PCR reads through MiXCR, listing each CDR3 protein once. The sample contains 650,000 or so distinct CDR3 sequences, 14% of which appear only once. The material was PBMCs from blood, obtained roughly 15 days before vaccination. The source is a man aged 45-65 years who received an inactivated influenza vaccine. Both conserved end residues are part of each CDR3. The D gene is left open where the match is weak. Clone size is given for some rows only: seen once, a few or many times, or a class if the clone is expanded.

v_call	j_call	clone_size	d_call	cdr3_aa	cdr3_nt
TRBV12-3/TRBV12-4	TRBJ1-2	NA	TRBD1	CASSARGSGYGYTF	TGTGCCAGCAGTGCCAGGGGGAGCGGCTATGGCTACACCTTC
TRBV28	TRBJ2-5	few	TRBD1	CASSSGTGLDF	TGTGCCAGCAGTTCCGGGACAGGTTTGGACTTC
TRBV7-9	TRBJ2-5	once	NA	CASSFESGPHPYF	TGTGCCAGCAGCTTCGAATCGGGACCCCATCCGTACTTC
TRBV5-5	TRBJ2-7	NA	TRBD2	CASSFVPSGSYEQYF	TGTGCCAGCAGCTTTGTACCTAGCGGGAGCTACGAGCAGTACTTC
TRBV7-9	TRBJ2-1	NA	NA	CASSLVSLRSSYNEQFF	TGTGCCAGCAGCTTAGTTTCCTTAAGGAGCTCCTACAATGAGCAGTTCTTC
TRBV4-2	TRBJ2-3	NA	TRBD1	CASSQTRQGIADTQYF	TGTGCCAGCAGTCAAACGCGACAGGGGATTGCAGATACGCAGTATTTT
TRBV27	TRBJ2-5	few	TRBD1	CASGTGYQETQYF	TGTGCCAGCGGGACAGGGTACCAAGAGACCCAGTACTTC
TRBV11-2	TRBJ2-7	few	NA	CASSLVWGSEQYF	TGTGCCAGCAGCTTAGTTTGGGGTTCGGAGCAGTACTTC
TRBV6-1	TRBJ2-7	NA	NA	CASRGVRRSLVEYF	TGTGCCAGCAGAGGGGTTCGCCGGTCCTTGGTGGAGTACTTC
TRBV5-1	TRBJ2-3	few	TRBD1	CASSTGQGRSTDTQYF	TGCGCCAGCAGCACCGGACAGGGTCGAAGCACAGATACGCAGTATTTT
TRBV29-1	TRBJ2-1	NA	NA	CSVGFRPGGEQFF	TGCAGCGTTGGTTTCCGACCAGGTGGAGAGCAGTTCTTC
TRBV5-1	TRBJ2-7	NA	TRBD1	CASSLEMAGGYEQCF	TGCGCCAGCAGCTTGGAGATGGCAGGGGGCTACGAGCAGTGCTTC
TRBV15	TRBJ2-7	NA	TRBD2	CATRSGGTSYEQYF	TGTGCCACCAGGAGCGGGGGGACCTCCTACGAGCAGTACTTC
TRBV7-8	TRBJ1-4	few	NA	CASRGSLGEKLFF	TGTGCCAGCAGAGGATCCCTGGGCGAAAAACTGTTTTTT
TRBV6-1	TRBJ1-3	NA	NA	CASTALPGGNTIYF	TGTGCCAGCACAGCCTTGCCAGGAGGAAACACCATATATTTT
TRBV4-2	TRBJ1-1	few	NA	CASSQGAGGGTEAFF	TGTGCCAGCAGCCAAGGGGCGGGGGGCGGTACTGAAGCTTTCTTT
TRBV5-1	TRBJ2-6	NA	NA	CASSFGGDSGANVLTF	TGCGCCAGCAGCTTCGGCGGAGACTCTGGGGCCAACGTCCTGACTTTC
TRBV11-2	TRBJ2-1	few	TRBD1	CASSLNPGGTGDNEQFF	TGTGCCAGCAGCTTAAATCCGGGCGGGACAGGAGACAATGAGCAGTTCTTC
TRBV3-1	TRBJ2-1	few	NA	CASSQDAGLGGFNNEQFF	TGTGCCAGCAGCCAAGACGCCGGACTAGGGGGTTTTAACAATGAGCAGTTCTTC
TRBV28	TRBJ1-4	few	NA	CASSRGRLNEKLFF	TGTGCCAGCAGCCGCGGGAGGCTAAATGAAAAACTGTTTTTT
TRBV4-1	TRBJ2-1	NA	TRBD2	CASVRLAGNYNEQFF	TGCGCCAGCGTAAGACTAGCGGGCAATTACAATGAGCAGTTCTTC
TRBV28	TRBJ2-3	few	NA	CASIPVGRSTDTQYF	TGTGCCAGCATACCGGTAGGGAGGAGCACAGATACGCAGTATTTT
TRBV6-4	TRBJ2-7	few	TRBD2	CASSDGVAGFSSYEQYF	TGTGCCAGCAGTGACGGGGTAGCGGGATTCAGCTCCTACGAGCAGTACTTC
TRBV6-2/TRBV6-3	TRBJ2-7	many	TRBD1	CASSNRQGRDEQYF	TGTGCCAGCAGTAACCGACAGGGACGGGACGAGCAGTACTTC
TRBV5-1	TRBJ2-1	NA	TRBD1	CATRRTGVDNEQFF	TGCGCCACCAGAAGGACAGGGGTGGACAATGAGCAGTTCTTC
TRBV6-2/TRBV6-3	TRBJ1-5	NA	TRBD1	CASKDRANQPQHF	TGTGCCAGTAAAGACAGGGCTAATCAGCCCCAGCATTTT
TRBV24-1	TRBJ2-1	few	TRBD2	CATSDPSRPAGDEQFF	TGTGCCACCAGTGATCCCTCCCGGCCAGCGGGAGATGAGCAGTTCTTC
TRBV7-2	TRBJ1-4	few	TRBD1	CASSLHGTGTEKLFF	TGTGCCAGCAGCTTGCATGGGACAGGAACCGAAAAACTGTTTTTT
TRBV28	TRBJ2-6	few	TRBD1	CASSPGQYLTGANVLTF	TGTGCCAGCAGTCCGGGACAGTACTTGACAGGGGCCAACGTCCTGACTTTC
TRBV12-3/TRBV12-4	TRBJ1-2	NA	NA	CASSRDTLYGYTF	TGTGCCAGCAGCCGGGACACGCTCTATGGCTACACCTTC
TRBV5-1	TRBJ2-1	many	TRBD2	CASSLALAAGDEQFF	TGCGCCAGCAGCTTGGCCCTAGCGGCTGGCGATGAGCAGTTCTTC
TRBV7-2	TRBJ2-3	NA	TRBD2	CASRRGGLADTQYF	TGTGCCAGCAGGCGGGGGGGTTTAGCAGATACGCAGTATTTT
TRBV28	TRBJ1-5	NA	TRBD1	CASSYRGHSNQPQHF	TGTGCCAGCAGTTACAGGGGGCATAGCAATCAGCCCCAGCATTTT
TRBV28	TRBJ2-7	NA	NA	CASSLSPRTVHEQYF	TGTGCCAGCAGTTTATCCCCCCGGACTGTGCACGAGCAGTACTTC
TRBV6-1	TRBJ2-2	few	NA	CASTNFRTGELFF	TGTGCCAGCACCAATTTCCGCACCGGGGAGCTGTTTTTT
TRBV12-3/TRBV12-4	TRBJ2-7	NA	NA	CASSFQAEISYEQYF	TGTGCCAGCAGTTTTCAGGCCGAGATCTCCTACGAGCAGTACTTC